The clone carrying this T cell receptor beta chain was observed a single time. The data originate from a study of blood T cell repertoires in COVID-19. Study-wide context: PBMCs, B-cell-depleted T cells, or T cells were the source of the cDNA or gDNA that made up the material.

Individuals drawn from around 25 US areas were roughly 18 to 95 years old. Participant-given clinical history determined each cohort assignment. The table came from immunoSEQ multiplex PCR; TCRdb's copy has only in-frame clones and leaves some out. The sample lists about 130,000 clones, 80% to 90% occurring once. The CDR3 contains 13 residues. Between the trimmed V and J ends, which lost 4 bases and 9 bases, there was a span of 16 bases. Germline assignment: CDR1 SGHRS and CDR2 YFSETQ. Sequenced input: PBMCs or T cells enriched from blood (not recorded which). The clonotype originates from a man between 50 and 59 years old who had recovered from COVID-19. V and J are TRBV5-1 and TRBJ1-2; D is perhaps TRBD1 (6 bases). Here the CDR3 reads CASSPAGDTSYTF. The CDR3 DNA sequence: TGCGCCAGCAGCCCCGCAGGGGATACGAGCTACACCTTC.